A single sample gave rise to the 16 T cell receptor beta chains below, sequenced in a study of CD8 T cells in Susac syndrome. When the RNA was reverse transcribed, random hexamers were used with an input of about 0.5 to 1 ug. Using its own MiXCR run on the immunoSEQ multiplex PCR reads, TCRdb lists one record per CDR3 protein. The sample yields roughly 200,000 distinct CDR3 sequences, roughly 94% seen once. Sequenced material: CD4+ T cells from PBMCs. Every receptor here comes from a human donor with Susac syndrome.

The gene calls are TRBV20-1 and TRBJ2-3, with 12 bases identical to TRBD2. Germline CDR1 and CDR2: DFQATT and SNEGSKA (reference sequence). This CDR3 has 20 residues. The junction had 15 bases not matched to a gene; V was cut back by 1 base and J by 1 base. The CDR3 DNA follows: TGCAGTGCTAGAGTGCGGGGACCCTTCCTAGCGGGGGGGCGCACAGATACGCAGTATTTT. Protein product: CSARVRGPFLAGGRTDTQYF.

V and J are TRBV12-3 or TRBV12-4 and TRBJ2-2; tentatively, D is TRBD2 (5 bases). The CDR3 is made up of 15 amino acids. V shed 3 bases and J shed 1 base, with 9 bases lying between them. The CDR3 reads CASSFGLVNTGELFF. In nucleotides, the CDR3 is TGTGCCAGCAGTTTCGGACTGGTGAACACCGGGGAGCTGTTTTTT.

The chain carries TRBV12-3 or TRBV12-4 and TRBJ2-5, with D possibly being TRBD1 or TRBD2 (5 bases each). The CDR3 spans 14 residues. V was trimmed by 4 bases and J by 5 bases, leaving 14 bases between them. In nucleotides, the CDR3 is TGTGCCAGCAGTTCGGGACGTACTCCGGAGACCCAGTACTTC. Translating gives CASSSGRTPETQYF.

This rearrangement joins TRBV20-1 to TRBJ2-7, with a possible D match to TRBD2 (5 bases). The CDR3 loop spans 14 amino acids. Germline CDR1 reads DFQATT; CDR2 reads SNEGSKA (reference sequence). The CDR3 loop reads CSRRGGASSYEQYF. The DNA for the CDR3 is TGCTCCCGACGAGGAGGTGCCAGCTCCTACGAGCAGTACTTC.

The genes are TRBV4-1 and TRBJ2-5; 7 positions match TRBD1. CDR3 length: 15 amino acids. V dropped 2 bases and J dropped 4; count of bases not matched to a gene: 7. The germline gives CDR1 MGHRA, CDR2 YSYEKL. Here the CDR3 reads CASSQPDRAGETQYF. Here the CDR3 DNA reads TGCGCCAGCAGCCAACCTGACAGGGCGGGAGAGACCCAGTACTTC.

This chain connects TRBV29-1 to TRBJ1-1, with D unresolved. The V end lost 4 bases, the J end lost 1 base, and 10 bases lay between the germline ends. The CDR3 loop spans 13 amino acids. CDR1 SQVTM and CDR2 ANQGSEA come from the germline V gene. The CDR3 DNA follows: TGCAGCGTTGCCCGCGGAGGGAACACTGAAGCTTTCTTT. This translates into CSVARGGNTEAFF.

This chain links TRBV20-1 with TRBJ1-1; D remains unclear. The CDR3 runs 13 residues. Germline V lookup: CDR1 DFQATT, CDR2 SNEGSKA (reference sequence). The V and J ends lost 2 bases and 3 bases respectively, with 10 bases between them. This CDR3 is CSARPDLDTEAFF. CDR3 DNA sequence: TGCAGTGCTAGACCGGACCTAGACACTGAAGCTTTCTTT.

V and J are TRBV19 and TRBJ1-1; 7 nucleotides match TRBD1. Germline V gene sequence: CDR1 LNHDA, CDR2 SQIVND (reference sequence). This CDR3 is built from 15 residues. V trimming: 5 bases; J trimming: 7 bases; junction bases outside the gene matches: 13. The DNA for the CDR3 is TGTGCCAGTAGTGCCTGGGACAGATCGAGGGGTGAAGCTTTCTTT. It codes for CASSAWDRSRGEAFF.

This clonotype occurred a few times. The chain carries TRBV11-2 and TRBJ2-1; D is unclear. CDR1 and CDR2 (germline): SGHAT, FQNNGV. The CDR3 runs to 14 residues. V was clipped by 0 bases and J by 1 base, with 4 bases between them. In DNA, the CDR3 is TGTGCCAGCAGCTTAGACAGATCCTACAATGAGCAGTTCTTC. The encoded protein is CASSLDRSYNEQFF. Full variable domain (rest looked up from reference TRBV11-2 and TRBJ2-1): EAGVAQSPRYKIIEKRQSVAFWCNPISGHATLYWYQQILGQGPKLLIQFQNNGVVDDSQLPKDRFSAERLKGVDSTLKIQPAKLEDSAVYLCASSLDRSYNEQFFGPGTRLTVL.

This chain joins TRBV6-2 or TRBV6-3 and TRBJ2-7; 12 bases line up with TRBD2. Germline lookup yields CDR1 MNHEY and CDR2 SVGEGT. The ends lost 6 bases at V and 3 bases at J; junction bases unmatched: 3. There are 14 residues in the CDR3. CDR3 amino acids: CASRRLAGVYEQYF. The CDR3 DNA sequence: TGTGCCAGCAGACGACTAGCGGGAGTCTACGAGCAGTACTTC.

The genes are TRBV2 and TRBJ2-3; the match to TRBD1 covers 8 bases. CDR1 and CDR2 (germline): SNHLY, FYNNEI. The CDR3 length is 15 residues. With 7 bases clipped from V and 2 bases from J, the junction kept 8 bases outside the gene matches. CDR3 region: CASTAGTGITDTQYF. The CDR3 nucleotides read TGTGCCAGCACCGCCGGGACAGGCATCACAGATACGCAGTATTTT.

This chain joins TRBV3-1 and TRBJ1-4; D call uncertain. Germline assignment: CDR1 LGHDT and CDR2 YNNKEL (reference sequence). V was trimmed by 6 bases and J by 0 bases, leaving 11 bases between them. The CDR3 runs to 15 residues. The CDR3 here is CASSPSPATNEKLFF. DNA of the CDR3: TGTGCCAGCAGTCCCTCTCCCGCAACTAATGAAAAACTGTTTTTT.

The chain carries TRBV12-3 or TRBV12-4 and TRBJ1-2, with D unclear. V lost 6 bases to trimming and J lost 5 bases, with 10 bases between them. The CDR3 sequence is 12 residues long. CDR3: CASRVTEYGYTF. In nucleotides, the CDR3 is TGTGCCAGCAGAGTGACCGAATATGGCTACACCTTC.

V is TRBV25-1 and J is TRBJ2-7, with D perhaps TRBD1 or TRBD2 (5 bases each). The CDR3 loop spans 18 amino acids. Per germline, CDR1 MGHDK and CDR2 SYGVNS. Trimming removed 2 bases from V and 0 bases from J, with 20 bases in between. DNA of the CDR3: TGTGCCAGCAGTGAACCACAGACCGGGACGGCGAGCTCCTACGAGCAGTACTTC. Protein product: CASSEPQTGTASSYEQYF.

This sequence joins TRBV30 and TRBJ1-2; D unclear. V was clipped by 0 bases and J by 8 bases, with 13 bases between them. This CDR3 comprises 13 residues. Germline V gives CDR1 GTSNPN, CDR2 SVGIG (reference sequence). CDR3 bases: TGTGCCTGGAGTGTAGGAGGGCGATACGGCTACACCTTC. Translated, it gives CAWSVGGRYGYTF. Complete variable domain (other parts from reference TRBV30 and TRBJ1-2): SQTIHQWPATLVQPVGSPLSLECTVEGTSNPNLYWYRQAAGRGLQLLFYSVGIGQISSEVPQNLSASRPQDRQFILSSKKLLLSDSGFYLCAWSVGGRYGYTFGSGTRLTVV.

The chain couples TRBV18 to TRBJ2-3; D perhaps matches TRBD2 (6 bases). The CDR3 loop spans 15 amino acids. The V end was cut by 6 bases, the J end by 6 bases, with 19 bases between. CDR1 KGHSH and CDR2 LQKENI come from the germline V gene. For the CDR3, the DNA is TGTGCCAGCTCTAAGGACTACACCGGGGCCGATACGCAGTATTTT. Its translation: CASSKDYTGADTQYF.